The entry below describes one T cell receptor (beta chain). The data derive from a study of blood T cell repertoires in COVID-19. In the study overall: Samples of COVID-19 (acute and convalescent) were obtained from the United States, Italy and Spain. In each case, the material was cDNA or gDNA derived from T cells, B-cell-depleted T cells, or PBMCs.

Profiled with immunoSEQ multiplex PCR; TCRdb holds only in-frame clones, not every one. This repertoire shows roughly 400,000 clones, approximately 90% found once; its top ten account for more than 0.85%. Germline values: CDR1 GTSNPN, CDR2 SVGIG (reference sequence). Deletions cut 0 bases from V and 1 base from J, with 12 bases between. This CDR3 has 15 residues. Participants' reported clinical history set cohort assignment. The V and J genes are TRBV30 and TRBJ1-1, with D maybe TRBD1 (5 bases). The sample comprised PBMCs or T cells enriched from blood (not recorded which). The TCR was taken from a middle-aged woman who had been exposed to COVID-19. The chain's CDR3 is CAWSVGASGNTEAFF. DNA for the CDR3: TGTGCCTGGAGTGTAGGGGCCTCCGGGAACACTGAAGCTTTCTTT.